The TCR beta chain described here comes from a study of shared clonotypes between healthy human individuals. Study at large: Per donor, CD8 memory used one plate, CD8 naive used two, CD4 memory used three and CD4 naive used three. Study-level findings and limits: An anticipated effect of sequencing depth on clonotype sharing among donors was recognized. A generally larger estimated richness was seen in naive subsets than in memory subsets.

In regard to this clone: Its specificity is not known.

With V trimmed by 0 bases and J by 5 bases, 8 bases remained unmatched. In germline, CDR1 is SGDLS, CDR2 YYNGEE. The length of the CDR3 is 15 residues. Data came from immunoSEQ multiplex PCR; TCRdb stores just in-frame clones and leaves some out. The sample records more than 850,000 clones, 75% to 85% being singletons. The clonotype comes from a young man in good health. Some clones in this sample may be carry-over from other donors' samples. The specimen was memory CD4+ T cells from PBMCs. Subset described: CD45RA-negative fraction. This chain links TRBV9 with TRBJ2-7; 7 nucleotides match TRBD2. CDR3 loop: CASSVVREWWNEQYF. CDR3 in DNA: TGTGCCAGCAGCGTAGTGCGGGAGTGGTGGAACGAGCAGTACTTC.